These 27 T cell receptor beta chains share one sample of origin, sequenced in a study of response to subunit inactivated influenza vaccine. TCRdb redid the calling of the RT-PCR reads with MiXCR, one entry per CDR3 protein. Among some 190,000 distinct CDR3 sequences listed, 14% were seen once. The input for sequencing was CD8+ T cells sorted from PBMCs, taken about 5 days after vaccination. The receptors originated from a man over 45 who received an inactivated influenza vaccine.

The sample holds a few counts of this clonotype. The rearrangement joins TRBV29-1 to TRBJ2-3; unclear D gene. With 3 bases removed from V and 3 bases from J, the gap between germline ends came to 10 bases. The CDR3 extends over 13 amino acids. Germline CDR1 and CDR2: SQVTM and ANQGSEA. CDR3 DNA: TGCAGCGTTGACCCCTTAGGGACAGATACGCAGTATTTT. The encoded protein is CSVDPLGTDTQYF.

The chain links TRBV12-3 or TRBV12-4 to TRBJ2-7; D remains unclear. This CDR3 contains 16 residues. The V end lost 4 bases, the J end lost 3 bases, and 19 bases lay between the germline ends. Here the CDR3 reads CASSSNGELTDYEQYF. The CDR3 bases are TGTGCCAGCAGTTCGAATGGGGAACTAACAGACTACGAGCAGTACTTC.

About this clonotype: One junction end does not reproduce the germline sequence, and a read error may be involved. The chain combines TRBV20-1 with TRBJ2-3; 13 bases agree with TRBD2. The length of the CDR3 is 18 residues. In germline, CDR1 is DFQATT, CDR2 SNEGSKA (reference sequence). The CDR3 reads CSASPPTSGRGFTDTQYF. CDR3 bases: TGCAGTGCTAGCCCCCCCACTAGCGGGAGGGGATTCACAGATACGCAATATTTT.

V usage is TRBV4-1 and J usage is TRBJ2-5; 7 positions match TRBD2. CDR3 length: 17 residues. Trimming at V came to 1 base and at J to 2 bases, leaving 10 bases not matched to a gene. CDR1 and CDR2 (germline): MGHRA, YSYEKL. The CDR3 DNA reads TGCGCCAGCAGCCAAGGTGGTGGTAGCGGGCCACAAGAGACCCAGTACTTC. It encodes CASSQGGGSGPQETQYF.

The V gene is TRBV27, the J gene TRBJ2-7; a possible D gene is TRBD2 (5 bases). The CDR3 runs to 14 residues. With 3 bases removed from V and 3 bases from J, the gap between germline ends came to 12 bases. Germline V gene sequence: CDR1 MNHEY, CDR2 SMNVEV (reference sequence). CDR3: CASSFGRGGYEQYF. For the CDR3, the DNA is TGTGCCAGCAGTTTCGGCCGGGGTGGCTACGAGCAGTACTTC.

In its sample, this clonotype was seen a few times. The CDR3 nucleotides read TGTGCCAGCAGTTTATACGGGGGGCCGCGCTCAGATACGCAGTATTTT. Translating gives CASSLYGGPRSDTQYF. The rearrangement uses TRBV28 and TRBJ2-3; tentative D call: TRBD2 (7 bases). Trimming shortened V by 1 base and J by 4 bases, and 15 bases separated the two germline ends. Germline lookup yields CDR1 MDHEN and CDR2 SYDVKM. CDR3 length: 16 residues.

This chain links TRBV20-1 with TRBJ2-1; 11 bases align to TRBD2. The junction had 3 bases not matched to a gene; V was cut back by 6 bases and J by 5 bases. The CDR3 is 13 amino acids. Per the germline V gene, CDR1 is DFQATT and CDR2 is SNEGSKA (reference sequence). The DNA for the CDR3 is TGCAGTGCAGTACTAGCGGGGGACAATGAGCAGTTCTTC. It translates to CSAVLAGDNEQFF.

V usage is TRBV5-1 and J usage is TRBJ2-1, with unresolved D. The germline CDR1 and CDR2 sequences are SGHRS and YFSETQ. V lost 0 bases to trimming and J lost 1 base, with 8 bases between them. The CDR3 is 15 residues long. The CDR3 nucleotides read TGCGCCAGCAGCTTGGGGTTTGGTTCCTACAATGAGCAGTTCTTC. Its protein is CASSLGFGSYNEQFF.

This sequence joins TRBV27 and TRBJ2-7; 9 bases are a match to TRBD2. The CDR3 consists of 16 residues. Germline V gene data show CDR1 as MNHEY and CDR2 as SMNVEV (reference sequence). V was clipped by 2 bases and J by 6 bases; unmatched bases: 11. Here the CDR3 DNA reads TGTGCCAGCAGTTTACTAGGCGGGAGGGCCGCGGGCGAGCAGTACTTC. It translates to CASSLLGGRAAGEQYF.

This clonotype turned up a few times. The V call is TRBV6-1, the J call TRBJ1-2; 7 bases are shared with TRBD1. V dropped 6 bases and J dropped 4; count of bases not matched to a gene: 14. The CDR3 length is 16 residues. From germline, CDR1 is MNHNS and CDR2 SASEGT. The CDR3 DNA reads as TGTGCCAGCAGCCCGGGACCCCCAGGGGGAGGCTATGGCTACACCTTC. Protein sequence: CASSPGPPGGGYGYTF.

This clonotype was seen more than once but under ten times. This chain uses TRBV20-1 with TRBJ2-1; the D gene is possibly TRBD2 (6 bases). The CDR3 covers 13 residues. Trimming shortened V by 6 bases and J by 3 bases, and 12 bases separated the two germline ends. The germline gives CDR1 DFQATT, CDR2 SNEGSKA (reference sequence). The CDR3 region has the DNA TGCAGTGCCCCCTGGACTAACTACAATGAGCAGTTCTTC. Translated: CSAPWTNYNEQFF.

This clonotype was picked up a small number of times. This chain connects TRBV2 to TRBJ1-1; TRBD1 matches at 10 bases. This CDR3 has 16 residues. Germline loops: CDR1 SNHLY, CDR2 FYNNEI. The V and J ends lost 6 bases and 4 bases, in that order; junction bases with no gene match: 11. This CDR3 is CASRSGTGEVGTEAFF. CDR3 nucleotides: TGTGCCAGCAGATCCGGGACAGGGGAAGTGGGCACTGAAGCTTTCTTT.

V gene TRBV7-9 combines with J gene TRBJ1-5; D not resolved. CDR3 length: 16 amino acids. V lost 1 base, J lost 5 bases, and 15 bases lay in between. CDR1 and CDR2 from the germline V gene are SEHNR and FQNEAQ (reference sequence). The CDR3 nucleotides are TGTGCCAGCAGCTTAGGTGGAAGCCCCGGGGATCAGCCCCAGCATTTT. Amino acids: CASSLGGSPGDQPQHF.

This clonotype was seen many times. V is TRBV28 and J is TRBJ2-7, with 12 bases fitting TRBD2. Germline values: CDR1 MDHEN, CDR2 SYDVKM. The length of the CDR3 is 18 residues. Germline trimming cut 5 bases from V and 0 bases from J; bases unmatched to any gene: 11. DNA for the CDR3: TGTGCCAGCAGTCGAACTAGCGGGAGGCTTGCAAGCTCCTACGAGCAGTACTTC. It codes for CASSRTSGRLASSYEQYF.

This clonotype was seen only a few times. The CDR3 does not end in the conserved phenylalanine or tryptophan, so this is likely a read error. The DNA is left out, because the CDR3 cannot be placed on it with certainty; the CDR3 is given as TCRdb lists it. The chain has TRBV10-3 and TRBJ1-2; the table assigns TRBD1, which was not confirmed against the DNA. The germline CDR1 and CDR2 sequences are ENHRY and SYGVKD. The CDR3 contains 15 residues when both ends are counted. This CDR3 reads CAIRARGRYGYTPPG.

This clonotype was observed many times. The CDR3 protein is CASSPTVSNTEAFF. CDR3 nucleotides: TGTGCCAGCAGCCCTACGGTTTCGAACACTGAAGCTTTCTTT. The chain carries TRBV6-1 and TRBJ1-1, with no clear D. The CDR3 contains 14 residues. V was cut by 6 bases and J by 1 base, with 12 bases left in between. The V gene's germline CDR1 is MNHNS and CDR2 SASEGT.

This clonotype has just a few counts. The chain employs TRBV15 and TRBJ1-5, with 10 bases fitting TRBD1. Germline loops: CDR1 LNHNV, CDR2 YYDKDF (reference sequence). V dropped 5 bases and J dropped 2; count of bases not matched to a gene: 6. The CDR3 sequence is 16 residues long. The CDR3 bases are TGTGCCACCAGCCGCGCCGGACAGGGGGGCAATCAGCCCCAGCATTTT. Protein sequence: CATSRAGQGGNQPQHF.

This clonotype has only a few counts. The chain couples TRBV9 to TRBJ2-1; a weak D match, TRBD2 (5 bases). Germline CDR1 SGDLS, CDR2 YYNGEE. The CDR3 contains 16 residues. Trimming stripped 2 bases from V and 1 base from J, with 13 bases between. The DNA of the CDR3 is TGTGCCAGCAGCGTCGAAAGGACTGGATCCTACAATGAGCAGTTCTTC. It codes for CASSVERTGSYNEQFF.

This clonotype has a count of ten or more. The genes are TRBV6-6 and TRBJ2-7; D is uncertain. Between the trimmed V and J ends, which lost 2 bases and 3 bases, there was a span of 5 bases. This CDR3 has 12 residues. Germline lookup yields CDR1 MNHNY and CDR2 SVGAGI (reference sequence). The CDR3 reads CASSYGNYEQYF. CDR3 nucleotides: TGTGCCAGCAGTTACGGGAACTACGAGCAGTACTTC.

J is TRBJ2-1 and V is TRBV4-1; the D is unclear. This CDR3 comprises 15 residues. V lost 0 bases to trimming and J lost 7 bases, with 13 bases between them. CDR1 and CDR2 (germline): MGHRA, YSYEKL. The CDR3 DNA sequence: TGCGCCAGCAGCCAAGAGTCCACGCCGGAAAATGAGCAGTTCTTC. Amino acids: CASSQESTPENEQFF.

The chain recombines TRBV9 with TRBJ1-2; TRBD1 matches at 7 bases. The length of the CDR3 is 14 residues. V lost 3 bases to trimming and J lost 4 bases; unmatched junction nucleotides: 6. CDR1 is SGDLS and CDR2 is YYNGEE in the germline V gene. CDR3 region: CASSETGISYGYTF. The CDR3 DNA reads TGTGCCAGCAGCGAGACAGGGATTTCCTATGGCTACACCTTC. The full variable domain, rest sourced from reference TRBV9 and TRBJ1-2, is DSGVTQTPKHLITATGQRVTLRCSPRSGDLSVYWYQQSLDQGLQFLIQYYNGEERAKGNILERFSAQQFPDLHSELNLSSLELGDSALYFCASSETGISYGYTFGSGTRLTVV.

The CDR3 loop reads CATSDSSMNTEAFF. The CDR3, as DNA: TGTGCCACCAGTGATTCCAGTATGAACACTGAAGCTTTCTTT. This chain uses TRBV24-1 with TRBJ1-1; D gene unclear. Germline CDR1 is KGHDR and CDR2 is SFDVKD. This CDR3 has 14 amino acids. With 2 bases removed from V and 0 bases from J, the gap between germline ends came to 6 bases.

This clonotype was seen ten or more times. The chain carries TRBV12-3 or TRBV12-4 and TRBJ2-7; 7 bases are shared with TRBD2. The CDR3 has 17 residues. V was clipped by 0 bases and J by 2 bases; unmatched bases: 10. The CDR3 here is CASSLAGSSGITYEQYF. The CDR3 region has the DNA TGTGCCAGCAGTTTAGCGGGGTCTAGCGGAATTACCTACGAGCAGTACTTC.

This clonotype was seen a few times. The chain carries TRBV4-3 and TRBJ2-7; D may be TRBD2 (6 bases). Germline CDR1 LGHNA, CDR2 YSLEER. The CDR3 loop spans 15 amino acids. The ends were cut back, 4 bases at V and 2 bases at J, with 15 bases in the middle. This CDR3 is CASSRSWGGAYEQYF. DNA for the CDR3: TGCGCCAGCAGCCGGTCTTGGGGAGGAGCCTACGAGCAGTACTTC.

V and J are TRBV3-1 and TRBJ2-1; D not certain. CDR3 length: 16 residues. Germline V CDR1 and CDR2: LGHDT, YNNKEL (reference sequence). The V end lost 0 bases, the J end lost 0 bases, and 9 bases lay between the germline ends. The chain's CDR3 is CASSQDSGSSYNEQFF. In nucleotides, the CDR3 is TGTGCCAGCAGCCAAGACTCAGGTAGCTCCTACAATGAGCAGTTCTTC.

The J gene is TRBJ1-5, the V gene TRBV6-2 or TRBV6-3; 7 positions agree with TRBD1. Germline CDR1 reads MNHEY; CDR2 reads SVGEGT. Trimming took 2 bases from V and 5 from J; bases not matched to a gene: 6. The CDR3 is made up of 15 amino acids. DNA for the CDR3: TGTGCCAGCAGTTACCTGACAGGGAAATATCAGCCCCAGCATTTT. Translated, it gives CASSYLTGKYQPQHF.

The sample holds a few counts of this clonotype. The V gene is TRBV11-2, the J gene TRBJ2-7, with 8 bases lining up with TRBD1. The V and J ends lost 4 bases and 5 bases, in that order; junction bases with no gene match: 7. CDR3 size: 14 residues. Germline lookup yields CDR1 SGHAT and CDR2 FQNNGV. CDR3 nucleotides: TGTGCCAGCAGCTACGGACAGGGTCTCCACGAGCAGTACTTC. It encodes CASSYGQGLHEQYF.